Listed here is a single T cell receptor (beta chain). This sample is part of a study of blood T cell repertoires in COVID-19. Study context: Nucleic acid was either cDNA or gDNA, and it came from T cells, B-cell-depleted T cells, or PBMCs.

Original data processing: Amplification of reference gene primers provided the estimated nucleated cell counts. The repertoire was sequenced with immunoSEQ multiplex PCR; TCRdb's copy has only in-frame clones and lacks some. V and J calls and clone size are copied from that table; D and trimming were computed from the DNA. The table records about 200,000 clones, roughly 85% of them present only once. What was sequenced was peripheral blood. The sequence was collected from an older woman with COVID-19, enrolled during active disease.

The CDR3 DNA sequence: TGTGCCAGCAGCTTAAAGTCTGGGCTAGCGGGAGTCACCGGGGAGCTGTTTTTT. Protein sequence: CASSLKSGLAGVTGELFF. The chain combines TRBV7-2 with TRBJ2-2, with 10 bases that match TRBD2. The CDR3 is 18 residues long. CDR1 is SGHTA and CDR2 is FQGNSA in the germline V gene. J was trimmed by 4 bases and V by 2 bases; bases with no gene match: 10.